This is a list of T cell receptor beta chains from one sample in a study of T-cell reconstitution after alpha-beta-depleted transplantation in children. TCRdb itself ran the PCR reads through MiXCR, one entry per CDR3 protein. Of about 600,000 distinct CDR3 sequences detected, over 9.5% appear once; the ten largest clones hold around 4%. This sample comprised PBMCs from the stem cell graft donor, obtained from the stem cell graft. The receptors come from a human donor who donated a stem cell graft to a child with acute myeloid leukemia. CDR3s include the opening cysteine and the closing phenylalanine or tryptophan. Each record gives: J gene, V gene, D gene, clone size, CDR3 protein, CDR3 DNA. D genes are given only for firm matches. Clone size, where shown, is once, few, many, or a class for clones that have expanded.

TRBJ2-5	TRBV20-1	-	few	CSAHRRRGHLQETQYF	TGCAGTGCCCACCGCCGTCGGGGACATCTCCAAGAGACCCAGTACTTC
TRBJ2-1	TRBV20-1	TRBD2	-	CSAPRSTSDEQFF	TGCAGTGCTCCCCGTTCGACTAGCGACGAGCAGTTCTTC
TRBJ2-1	TRBV7-2	TRBD2	-	CASSSLAGRNEQFF	TGTGCCAGCAGCTCTCTAGCGGGACGCAATGAGCAGTTCTTC
TRBJ2-7	TRBV18	-	few	CASSPTLFEQYF	TGTGCCAGCTCACCCACCCTGTTTGAGCAGTACTTC
TRBJ1-5	TRBV30	TRBD1	-	CAWTPRGQYSNQPQHF	TGTGCCTGGACCCCCAGGGGACAGTATAGCAATCAGCCCCAGCATTTT
TRBJ2-3	TRBV3-1	-	-	CASSRLTLHGTDTQYF	TGTGCCAGCAGCCGCCTGACCTTACACGGCACAGATACGCAGTATTTT
TRBJ2-5	TRBV20-1	TRBD1	-	CSVSNRGETQYF	TGCAGTGTCAGCAACAGGGGGGAGACCCAGTACTTC
TRBJ2-5	TRBV10-3	-	-	CASGPTQETQYF	TGTGCCAGCGGGCCGACCCAAGAGACCCAGTACTTC
TRBJ1-2	TRBV29-1	-	many	CSVEWDIPRKWEYGYTF	TGCAGCGTTGAATGGGACATCCCCCGGAAGTGGGAATATGGCTACACCTTC
TRBJ1-3	TRBV7-2	TRBD1	few	CASSPRTGSSGNTIYF	TGTGCCAGCAGCCCGAGGACAGGGTCTTCTGGAAACACCATATATTTT
TRBJ2-5	TRBV10-3	-	few	CAISEALTQYF	TGTGCCATCAGTGAAGCCTTAACCCAGTACTTC
TRBJ2-7	TRBV24-1	-	few	CATREDGVHEQYF	TGTGCCACCAGAGAGGACGGTGTTCACGAGCAGTACTTC
TRBJ1-6	TRBV9	-	few	CASSVVAPSPLHF	TGTGCCAGCAGCGTAGTGGCCCCATCACCCCTCCACTTT
TRBJ1-5	TRBV6-1	TRBD1	-	CASRWDSSNQPQHF	TGTGCCAGCAGATGGGACAGTAGCAATCAGCCCCAGCATTTT
TRBJ2-5	TRBV29-1	TRBD1	many	CSFWTGAQETQYF	TGCAGCTTCTGGACAGGGGCCCAAGAGACCCAGTACTTC
TRBJ2-1	TRBV7-2	TRBD2	-	CASSLLGTSGRGDEQFF	TGTGCCAGCAGCTTACTAGGGACTAGCGGTCGAGGAGATGAGCAGTTCTTC
TRBJ2-7	TRBV5-1	TRBD2	many	CASSSGLAGGSYEQYF	TGCGCCAGCAGCTCAGGACTAGCGGGAGGTTCCTACGAGCAGTACTTC
TRBJ2-3	TRBV6-4	-	few	CASSLQLGTATLTDTQYF	TGTGCCAGCAGTCTTCAACTAGGGACGGCGACTCTCACAGATACGCAGTATTTT
TRBJ1-1	TRBV25-1	TRBD1	-	CASSDLDRGDEAFF	TGTGCCAGCAGTGACCTGGACAGGGGAGATGAAGCTTTCTTT
TRBJ2-7	TRBV25-1	TRBD1	-	CASSASGTGGREQYF	TGTGCCAGCAGTGCCTCCGGGACAGGGGGACGCGAGCAGTACTTC
TRBJ1-5	TRBV7-8	TRBD1	few	CASSPSGQAINQPQHF	TGTGCCAGCAGTCCATCGGGACAGGCGATCAATCAGCCCCAGCATTTT
TRBJ2-1	TRBV7-2	TRBD1	many	CASSLSTGGAGGHEQFF	TGTGCCAGCAGCTTATCGACAGGGGGCGCGGGCGGTCATGAGCAGTTCTTC
TRBJ2-2	TRBV25-1	-	few	CASSSRVLDTGELFF	TGTGCCAGCAGTTCCCGGGTCCTGGACACCGGGGAGCTGTTTTTT